This is a list of T cell receptor beta chains from one sample in a study of blood T cells in healthy people across ages. TCRdb processed the 5' RACE reads anew with MiXCR; each CDR3 protein has one entry. The sample contains approximately 800,000 distinct CDR3 sequences, about half of which appear only once. The material sequenced was blood. Every receptor here comes from a man older than 75 in good health. Both conserved end residues are part of each CDR3. D genes are given only for firm matches. Clone size is not always given. Where it is, it says once, few, many or a class for expanded clones.

j_call d_call clone_size v_call cdr3_nt cdr3_aa
TRBJ2-1 TRBD2 NA TRBV19 TGTGCCAGTATGGGAGGGCCTCCCTACAATGAGCAGTTCTTC CASMGGPPYNEQFF
TRBJ1-2 NA NA TRBV3-1 TGTGCCAGCAGCCTGGGGCACTTGGGGAACTATGGCTACACCTTC CASSLGHLGNYGYTF
TRBJ2-3 NA few TRBV27 TGTGCCAGCAGTTTATACCCTCTAGCTGCAGGAGATACGCAGTATTTT CASSLYPLAAGDTQYF
TRBJ2-5 TRBD1 NA TRBV20-1 TGCAGTGCAGACCGGGACAGCCTCCAAGAGACCCAGTACTTC CSADRDSLQETQYF
TRBJ1-2 TRBD1 few TRBV20-1 TGCAGTGCTACGGACAGGGGATATGGCTACACCTTC CSATDRGYGYTF
TRBJ1-1 TRBD1 few TRBV5-1 TGCGCCAGCAGCTTCTCGGCAGGGGGAATGAACACTGAAGCTTTCTTT CASSFSAGGMNTEAFF
TRBJ2-7 NA NA TRBV6-2/TRBV6-3 TGTGCCAGCAGTACCCAAGACCGGAGCTCCTACGAGCAGTACTTC CASSTQDRSSYEQYF
TRBJ2-3 NA NA TRBV7-9 TGTGCCAGCAGCCCCGACAGGCTCGGCACAGATACGCAGTATTTT CASSPDRLGTDTQYF
TRBJ2-4 TRBD1 once TRBV14 TGTGCCAGCAGCAAAGACAGGGTCGAACAGTACTTC CASSKDRVEQYF
TRBJ2-6 NA NA TRBV6-2/TRBV6-3 TGTGCCAGCAGTTACGAGGCCCCCTCTGGGGCCAACGTCCTGACTTTC CASSYEAPSGANVLTF
TRBJ2-3 NA NA TRBV29-1 TGCAGCGCTGAAGGGGGGGGGCGACCGGGACTTAGCGCAGATACGCAGTATTTT CSAEGGGRPGLSADTQYF
TRBJ2-5 NA NA TRBV12-3/TRBV12-4 TGTGCCAGCAGTCGGAACATAGAGACCCAGTACTTC CASSRNIETQYF
TRBJ2-1 NA NA TRBV9 TGTGCCAGCAGCGTAGCCCGAGTTTGGGACCGCTTCAATGAGCAGTTCTTC CASSVARVWDRFNEQFF
TRBJ2-5 TRBD1 NA TRBV3-1 TGTGCCAGCAGCCAAGGGGCCCAACAGGGGACGAGGGAGACCCAGTACTTC CASSQGAQQGTRETQYF
TRBJ2-2 NA NA TRBV4-3 TGCGCCAGCAGCCAAGATCGAATAGCTGGTGGGGAGCTGTTTTTT CASSQDRIAGGELFF
TRBJ2-3 TRBD2 NA TRBV3-1 TGTGCCAGCAGCCAACGGGAGGGTTACACAGATACGCAGTATTTT CASSQREGYTDTQYF
TRBJ2-5 TRBD2 NA TRBV7-2 TGTGCCAGCAGCACCGGGACTAGCGGAAACCAAGAGACCCAGTACTTC CASSTGTSGNQETQYF
TRBJ1-2 NA few TRBV10-3 TGTGCCATCGGTAAGCCGAACTATGGCTACACCTTC CAIGKPNYGYTF
TRBJ1-3 NA NA TRBV7-9 TGTGCCAGCAGCCCAGTGGCCGTCTCTGGAAACACCATATATTTT CASSPVAVSGNTIYF
TRBJ2-7 TRBD2 NA TRBV3-1 TGTGCCAGCAGCCAAGATGGTAGCGGGAGGCCGAACTACGGGCAGTACTTC CASSQDGSGRPNYGQYF
TRBJ1-2 TRBD1 NA TRBV29-1 TGCAGCGTTGTCCGGACAGGGGAGGATGGCTACACCTTC CSVVRTGEDGYTF
TRBJ2-5 NA few TRBV12-3/TRBV12-4 TGTGCCAGCACCCCGCAGGCTACAGAGACCCAGTACTTC CASTPQATETQYF
TRBJ2-1 NA NA TRBV6-2/TRBV6-3 TGTGCCAGCACCGAGGGTCCGGGGGCCGGGTACGACAATGAGCAGTTCTTC CASTEGPGAGYDNEQFF
TRBJ2-1 TRBD1 few TRBV29-1 TGCAGCGTTGATCGGGACAGGGGGCGGGGTGAGCAGTTCTTC CSVDRDRGRGEQFF
TRBJ2-3 NA NA TRBV9 TGTGCCAGCAGCGTAGAGGACAACACAGATACGCAGTATTTT CASSVEDNTDTQYF
TRBJ2-7 NA NA TRBV20-1 TGCAGTGCTAGTCCAAACCGGGGGAGACACGAGCAGTACTTC CSASPNRGRHEQYF
TRBJ2-7 NA few TRBV12-3/TRBV12-4 TGTGCCAGCAGCCCCAGTGGGGACCTGCCCTACGAGCAGTACTTC CASSPSGDLPYEQYF
TRBJ1-2 NA few TRBV5-1 TGCGCCAGCAGCCCGGACGGGCGTAGCCTCTCTTATGGCTACACCTTC CASSPDGRSLSYGYTF
TRBJ1-4 NA NA TRBV20-1 TGCAGTGCTAGCCCTGGGGAAGGCGGTGAAAAACTGTTTTTT CSASPGEGGEKLFF
TRBJ2-7 TRBD1 few TRBV24-1 TGTGCCACCATGGGGACAGGGGCCTACGAGCAGTACTTC CATMGTGAYEQYF
TRBJ1-2 NA many TRBV5-1 TGCGCCAGCAGCTGGGAGGGGTCCGGGAACGGCTACACCTTC CASSWEGSGNGYTF
TRBJ2-5 NA few TRBV6-6 TGTGCCAGCAGTTACCCCGACCAAGAGACCCAGTACTTC CASSYPDQETQYF
TRBJ2-2 TRBD2 NA TRBV12-3/TRBV12-4 TGTGCCAGCATCCGCACTAGCGGGAGGAACGGGGAGCTGTTTTTT CASIRTSGRNGELFF
TRBJ1-1 TRBD1 NA TRBV15 TGTGCCACCAGCGGAAAGGACAGGCTCAGCGACCCCACTGAAGCTTTCTTT CATSGKDRLSDPTEAFF
TRBJ1-5 TRBD1 NA TRBV5-1 TGCGCCAGCACAATAGACAGGGGGAGATGGAGCAATCAGCCCCAGCATTTT CASTIDRGRWSNQPQHF
TRBJ2-5 NA NA TRBV2 TGTGCCAGCAGTTTTACCAACTCCCAAGAGACCCAGTACTTC CASSFTNSQETQYF
TRBJ2-7 NA many TRBV5-1 TGCGCCAGCAGCTTGGAGATAGCGGTATACAATGAGCAGTACTTC CASSLEIAVYNEQYF
TRBJ2-1 NA NA TRBV12-3/TRBV12-4 TGTGCCAGCAGTTTCGGCCTAGGTGGCTCCTACAATGAGCAGTTCTTC CASSFGLGGSYNEQFF
TRBJ2-1 NA many TRBV20-1 TGCAGTGCTGATAAAGTATTTCGTGAGCAGTTCTTC CSADKVFREQFF
TRBJ2-2 NA NA TRBV6-2/TRBV6-3 TGTGCCAGCGTTACCCCTCGGACTCCTGAGAACACCGGGGAGCTGTTTTTT CASVTPRTPENTGELFF
TRBJ2-3 NA NA TRBV29-1 TGCAGCGGAGCGTCCCGGGAGAGCACAGATACGCAGTATTTT CSGASRESTDTQYF
TRBJ1-1 NA few TRBV18 TGTGCCAGCTCACCCCGGGGGCCTACTCAGGGCACTGAAGCTTTCTTT CASSPRGPTQGTEAFF
TRBJ2-3 TRBD2 few TRBV7-2 TGTGCCAGCAGCCCCGGCGGGGGGGGGATCACAGATACGCAGTATTTT CASSPGGGGITDTQYF
TRBJ2-6 NA NA TRBV6-2/TRBV6-3 TGTGCCAGCAGTTTCAGTAGGAATGGGGCCAACGTCCTGACTTTC CASSFSRNGANVLTF